Following are 2 T cell receptor beta chains from one sample sequenced in a study of T cells in Graves' hyperthyroidism and ophthalmopathy. Authors of the study amplified TCR beta CDR3 regions from RNA transcripts. Carried out on the TCR CDR3, a first-round RT-PCR used the HTBI primer set. TCRdb re-called the multiplex PCR reads through MiXCR, storing one row per CDR3 protein. The repertoire holds 300,000 to 400,000 distinct CDR3 sequences, with less than 20% as singletons. The sequencing sample was made of blood. Every receptor here comes from a man aged 18 to 30 with Graves' ophthalmopathy.

This clonotype was picked up many times. The chain uses TRBV4-1 and TRBJ2-3, with 11 bases matching TRBD2. V trimming: 1 base; J trimming: 1 base; junction bases outside the gene matches: 7. The V gene's germline CDR1 is MGHRA and CDR2 YSYEKL. The CDR3 length is 18 residues. For the CDR3, the DNA is TGCGCCAGCAGCCAAGGGACTAGCGGGTGGTACGGCACAGATACGCAGTATTTT. Its translation is CASSQGTSGWYGTDTQYF.

Many counts were recorded for this clonotype. The J gene is TRBJ2-7, the V gene TRBV7-6, with TRBD1 matching 10 bases. V was pared by 2 bases and J by 4 bases, with 8 bases of the junction left unmatched. Germline V gene lookup returns CDR1 SGHVS and CDR2 FNYEAQ. The CDR3 has 16 amino acids. This CDR3 reads CASSLKGPGQGYEQYF. In nucleotides, the CDR3 is TGTGCCAGCAGCTTAAAGGGCCCGGGACAGGGGTACGAGCAGTACTTC.